Listed here are 12 T cell receptor beta chains from one sample, sequenced in a study of T cells in Graves' hyperthyroidism and ophthalmopathy (dated by TCRdb to the late 2010s). Library generation was performed with multiplex PCR. Sequencing was carried out with an Illumina HiSeq 2000. The TCR beta CDR3 regions were amplified from RNA transcripts. For the first round of RT-PCR on the TCR CDR3, the HTBI primer set was used together with the Qiagen OneStep RT-PCR kit. The public reads were run again by TCRdb, first through fastp at Q25 and then through MiXCR, and only productive beta chains were kept. CDR3 protein duplicates are merged, each entry listing the most common genes and DNA. In all, the sample holds 400,000 to 500,000 distinct CDR3 sequences, and under 15% of those were seen once. The ten largest clones take up under 15% of the sample. The specimen sequenced was blood. The origin of the receptors is a man aged 18 to 35 with Graves' ophthalmopathy.

At least ten counts were recorded for this clonotype. V and J are TRBV19 and TRBJ2-1, with TRBD2 matching over 8 bases. The V gene's germline CDR1 is LNHDA and CDR2 SQIVND (reference sequence). This CDR3 is built from 16 residues. J lost 2 bases, V lost 5 bases, and 8 bases had no gene match. The chain's CDR3 is CASSEQGLGTYNEQFF. CDR3 DNA sequence: TGTGCCAGTAGTGAACAGGGACTAGGCACCTACAATGAGCAGTTCTTC.

Many counts were recorded for this clonotype. The rearrangement uses TRBV6-5 and TRBJ2-7; 7 nucleotides agree with TRBD2. J lost 5 bases, V lost 2 bases, and 9 bases had no gene match. The CDR3 extends over 15 amino acids. CDR1 is MNHEY and CDR2 is SVGAGI in the germline V gene. The CDR3 reads CASSYGAGERDEQYF. CDR3 in DNA: TGTGCCAGCAGTTACGGGGCGGGAGAAAGGGACGAGCAGTACTTC.

At least ten counts were recorded for this clonotype. This chain links TRBV7-8 with TRBJ1-2; the match to TRBD1 covers 8 bases. CDR3 size: 16 residues. Germline CDR1 reads SGHVS; CDR2 reads FQNEAQ. J was trimmed by 2 bases and V by 5 bases; bases with no gene match: 10. In DNA form, the CDR3 reads TGTGCCAGCAGCATAGGAAGACAGGGGCAAAACTATGGCTACACCTTC. Protein: CASSIGRQGQNYGYTF.

The chain carries TRBV4-2 and TRBJ1-6, with unresolved D. Deletions cut 0 bases from V and 6 bases from J, with 6 bases between. Germline V CDR1 and CDR2: LGHNA, YNFKEQ. The CDR3 sequence is 14 residues long. Here the CDR3 reads CASSQEGFNSPLHF. CDR3 coding DNA: TGTGCCAGCAGCCAAGAGGGGTTTAATTCACCCCTCCACTTT.

Concerning this clonotype itself: A read error may explain this, as a much larger clone is one base away. This sequence joins TRBV15 and TRBJ1-5, with a weak D call TRBD1 (6 bases). The CDR3 runs 14 residues. Germline V gene sequence: CDR1 LNHNV, CDR2 YYDKDF (reference sequence). As DNA, the CDR3 is TGTGCCACCGGCAGGGGAAACAGCACTCAGCCCCAGCATTTT. Encoded protein: CATGRGNSTQPQHF.

This rearrangement joins TRBV9 to TRBJ1-2; 7 bases agree with TRBD1. The CDR3 spans 14 residues. With 5 bases clipped from V and 4 bases from J, the junction kept 8 bases outside the gene matches. In germline, CDR1 is SGDLS, CDR2 YYNGEE. CDR3 region: CASRDGQESYGYTF. CDR3 coding DNA: TGTGCCAGCAGGGATGGACAGGAATCCTATGGCTACACCTTC.

With regard to this clonotype: At one end, the junction sequence differs from germline, possibly due to a read error. V and J are TRBV5-6 and TRBJ1-1; maybe TRBD1 (6 bases). Germline CDR1 and CDR2: SGHDT and YYEEEE. The CDR3 is 15 amino acids. This CDR3 reads CASSARTRDTPHRVF. The CDR3 bases are TGTGCCAGCAGCGCGCGGACCCGGGACACCCCTCACCGTGTCTTT. Drawing the rest from reference TRBV5-6 and TRBJ1-1, the complete variable domain is DAGVTQSPTHLIKTRGQQVTLRCSPKSGHDTVSWYQQALGQGPQFIFQYYEEEERQRGNFPDRFSGHQFPNYSSELNVNALLLGDSALYLCASSARTRDTPHRVFGQGTRLTVV.

The table lists this clonotype with many counts. The rearrangement uses TRBV11-3 and TRBJ1-4, with no clear D. Germline loops: CDR1 SGHNT, CDR2 YENEEA. The CDR3 runs to 17 residues. V lost 5 bases, J lost 0 bases, and 16 bases lay in between. This CDR3 reads CASSPMHGQPTNEKLFF. CDR3 in DNA: TGTGCCAGCAGCCCGATGCATGGGCAGCCAACTAATGAAAAACTGTTTTTT.

The rearrangement uses TRBV12-3 or TRBV12-4 and TRBJ1-5; D uncertain. Trimming stripped 1 base from V and 12 bases from J, with 10 bases between. The CDR3 runs to 12 residues. CDR3 amino acids: CASSLGFLLQHF. CDR3 in DNA: TGTGCCAGCAGTTTAGGATTTCTACTCCAGCATTTT.

This clonotype showed up many times. The chain combines TRBV10-1 with TRBJ2-5; no clear D. Trimming cost V 0 bases and J 1 base, with 6 bases left between them. The CDR3 length is 14 residues. The germline CDR1 and CDR2 sequences are WNHNN and SYGVQD (reference sequence). The CDR3 sequence: CASSESGTQETQYF. The DNA for the CDR3 is TGCGCCAGCAGTGAGTCGGGCACCCAAGAGACCCAGTACTTC.

This clonotype was seen at least ten times. This sequence joins TRBV3-1 and TRBJ2-7, with D possibly being TRBD2 (6 bases). There are 16 residues in the CDR3. The germline gives CDR1 LGHDT, CDR2 YNNKEL (reference sequence). V was pared by 0 bases and J by 0 bases, with 12 bases between. The CDR3 bases are TGTGCCAGCAGCCAAGATAAGGGTAGCGGCTCCTACGAGCAGTACTTC. As protein: CASSQDKGSGSYEQYF.

This clonotype was counted many times. J is TRBJ1-5 and V is TRBV27; 9 nucleotides match TRBD1. The CDR3 extends over 15 amino acids. J lost 3 bases, V lost 7 bases, and 7 bases had no gene match. The V gene's germline CDR1 is MNHEY and CDR2 SMNVEV (reference sequence). CDR3 in DNA: TGTGCCAGCAATCCGGGACAGGGTGCCAATCAGCCCCAGCATTTT. Its translation: CASNPGQGANQPQHF.